Below are 17 T cell receptor beta chains sequenced from a single sample in a study of identical twins. A single record per CDR3 protein comes from TCRdb applying MiXCR to the 5' RACE reads. The table lists 350,000 to 500,000 distinct CDR3 sequences, around 20% of them singletons. Sequencing used naive T cells sorted from blood. The receptors were sampled from a man aged 50 to 59 in good health.

This clonotype was counted at least ten times. V and J are TRBV18 and TRBJ1-5; 12 bases are shared with TRBD1. Germline CDR1 reads KGHSH; CDR2 reads LQKENI. J gave up 6 bases and V 3 bases, and 6 bases lay outside the gene matches. The CDR3 contains 16 residues. CDR3 nucleotides: TGTGCCAGCTCACCTCGGGACAGGGGGCAGGGTCAGCCCCAGCATTTT. As protein: CASSPRDRGQGQPQHF.

J is TRBJ2-4 and V is TRBV19; TRBD1 agrees at 7 bases. J was trimmed by 8 bases and V by 5 bases; bases with no gene match: 9. The germline V gene encodes CDR1 LNHDA and CDR2 SQIVND (reference sequence). This CDR3 region has 14 residues. In nucleotides, the CDR3 is TGTGCCAGTAGTCTCCAACCGGGACAGTACATTCAGTACTTC. It codes for CASSLQPGQYIQYF.

The rearrangement uses TRBV10-2 and TRBJ1-4, with D perhaps matching TRBD1 (6 bases). Germline CDR1 is WSHSY and CDR2 is SAAADI. V lost 7 bases to trimming and J lost 5 bases, with 20 bases between them. The CDR3 runs 16 residues. This chain's CDR3 is CASKEGGWDTNEKLFF. The CDR3 bases are TGCGCCAGCAAAGAAGGAGGGTGGGACACCAATGAAAAACTGTTTTTT.

The chain recombines TRBV20-1 with TRBJ2-1, with 13 nucleotides matching TRBD2. Unmatched junction bases numbered 5, after V lost 1 base and J lost 8 bases. The CDR3 covers 15 residues. Germline loops: CDR1 DFQATT, CDR2 SNEGSKA (reference sequence). The CDR3 here is CSARVRTSGSHEQFF. Written as DNA, the CDR3 is TGCAGTGCTAGAGTGAGGACTAGCGGGAGCCATGAGCAGTTCTTC.

The chain is built from TRBV11-2 and TRBJ2-7; TRBD2 is a possible D gene (6 bases). V was shortened by 1 base and J by 9 bases, with 19 bases between the two germline ends. This CDR3 is 15 amino acids long. The germline CDR1 and CDR2 sequences are SGHAT and FQNNGV. The CDR3 bases are TGTGCCAGCAGCTTAGGGGGGTTGGGGGGTATGGGGCAGTACTTC. Amino acid sequence: CASSLGGLGGMGQYF. Drawing the rest from reference TRBV11-2 and TRBJ2-7, the complete variable domain is EAGVAQSPRYKIIEKRQSVAFWCNPISGHATLYWYQQILGQGPKLLIQFQNNGVVDDSQLPKDRFSAERLKGVDSTLKIQPAKLEDSAVYLCASSLGGLGGMGQYFGPGTRLTVT.

The chain joins TRBV12-3 or TRBV12-4 to TRBJ1-5; 7 bases fit TRBD1. The CDR3 has 14 residues. V was pared by 3 bases and J by 6 bases, with 5 bases of the junction left unmatched. DNA of the CDR3: TGTGCCAGCAGTTTTGCAGGGGGTAGTCAGCCCCAGCATTTT. Its protein is CASSFAGGSQPQHF.

The sample holds many counts of this clonotype. J is TRBJ2-6 and V is TRBV5-1; maybe TRBD2 (6 bases). Germline V gives CDR1 SGHRS, CDR2 YFSETQ. V dropped 0 bases and J dropped 0 bases, with 10 bases sitting between them. CDR3 length: 17 amino acids. CDR3 residues: CASSLADGSSGANVLTF. In nucleotides, the CDR3 is TGCGCCAGCAGCTTGGCCGACGGGAGCTCTGGGGCCAACGTCCTGACTTTC.

This clonotype was observed at least ten times. The V and J genes are TRBV11-2 and TRBJ2-5, with a possible D match to TRBD2 (7 bases). The germline V and J ends were trimmed by 4 bases and 2 bases, with 17 bases remaining between them. There are 16 residues in the CDR3. Germline V gene data show CDR1 as SGHAT and CDR2 as FQNNGV. The CDR3 spells CASSWGVGGGQETQYF. The CDR3 region has the DNA TGTGCCAGCAGCTGGGGTGTAGGGGGGGGACAAGAGACCCAGTACTTC.

This clonotype was seen ten or more times. The chain links TRBV9 to TRBJ1-2, with a weak D call TRBD1 (5 bases). The V end was cut by 0 bases, the J end by 4 bases, with 10 bases between. The CDR3 runs to 14 residues. Germline assignment: CDR1 SGDLS and CDR2 YYNGEE. CDR3 residues: CASSVGQGSYGYTF. In DNA form, the CDR3 reads TGTGCCAGCAGCGTAGGGCAGGGTTCCTATGGCTACACCTTC. The whole variable domain, filled in from reference TRBV9 and TRBJ1-2, reads DSGVTQTPKHLITATGQRVTLRCSPRSGDLSVYWYQQSLDQGLQFLIQYYNGEERAKGNILERFSAQQFPDLHSELNLSSLELGDSALYFCASSVGQGSYGYTFGSGTRLTVV.

V and J are TRBV5-5 and TRBJ1-1; D not resolved. CDR1 and CDR2 (germline): SGHKS, YYEKEE (reference sequence). CDR3 length: 11 residues. V gave up 0 bases and J gave up 11 bases, with 8 bases separating them. This chain's CDR3 is CASSLVQVAFF. DNA for the CDR3: TGTGCCAGCAGCTTGGTGCAGGTGGCTTTCTTT.

This clonotype was found many times. This rearrangement joins TRBV7-9 to TRBJ2-5; D gene unclear. The ends were cut back, 2 bases at V and 1 base at J, with 8 bases in the middle. The germline gives CDR1 SEHNR, CDR2 FQNEAQ (reference sequence). The CDR3 consists of 14 residues. CDR3 protein: CASSLSEIQETQYF. The DNA for the CDR3 is TGTGCCAGCAGCTTATCAGAGATCCAAGAGACCCAGTACTTC.

The chain recombines TRBV15 with TRBJ2-2; D possibly corresponds to TRBD1 (7 bases). The germline V gene encodes CDR1 LNHNV and CDR2 YYDKDF (reference sequence). CDR3 length: 16 residues. The V end was cut by 5 bases, the J end by 1 base, with 14 bases between. DNA for the CDR3: TGTGCCACCAGCCAAGGGCAGGGGGGGAACACCGGGGAGCTGTTTTTT. Encoded protein: CATSQGQGGNTGELFF.

This clonotype has a handful of counts. The chain carries TRBV3-1 and TRBJ2-7; weak D call: TRBD2 (6 bases). The germline V gene encodes CDR1 LGHDT and CDR2 YNNKEL (reference sequence). The CDR3 has 11 amino acids. With 6 bases removed from V and 7 bases from J, the gap between germline ends came to 10 bases. The CDR3 DNA sequence: TGTGCCAGCAGAGGGGCGGGGGAGCAGTACTTC. This gives the protein CASRGAGEQYF.

This clonotype was counted a few times. V usage is TRBV18 and J usage is TRBJ2-1; tentatively, D is TRBD1 (6 bases). CDR1 and CDR2 from the germline V gene are KGHSH and LQKENI. Trimming took 2 bases from V and 2 from J, leaving 10 bases between them. The CDR3 runs to 15 residues. CDR3 sequence (DNA): TGTGCCAGCTCACCAGTGCAGGGGACCTACAATGAGCAGTTCTTC. This encodes CASSPVQGTYNEQFF. The entire variable domain, with the rest obtained from reference TRBV18 and TRBJ2-1, is as follows: NAGVMQNPRHLVRRRGQEARLRCSPMKGHSHVYWYRQLPEEGLKFMVYLQKENIIDESGMPKERFSAEFPKEGPSILRIQQVVRGDSAAYFCASSPVQGTYNEQFFGPGTRLTVL.

The V call is TRBV10-3, the J call TRBJ2-7; D is ambiguous. This CDR3 contains 13 residues. Germline V lookup: CDR1 ENHRY, CDR2 SYGVKD. Trimming pared 4 bases from V and 2 bases from J, leaving 9 bases between. The CDR3 region has the DNA TGTGCCATCAGTGCCCAGGATCCCTACGAGCAGTACTTC. Its translation: CAISAQDPYEQYF.

V usage is TRBV6-1 and J usage is TRBJ2-1; TRBD2 matches at 7 bases. The CDR3 has 17 amino acids. V dropped 4 bases and J dropped 3; count of bases not matched to a gene: 12. Germline CDR1 reads MNHNS; CDR2 reads SASEGT. The CDR3 reads CASSGSWGEGRYNEQFF. CDR3 DNA sequence: TGTGCCAGCAGTGGGAGTTGGGGGGAGGGCCGCTACAATGAGCAGTTCTTC.

This clonotype was detected only once. This may be a read error, as it is one base from a much larger clone. This chain connects TRBV6-2 or TRBV6-3 to TRBJ2-1; tentative D call: TRBD2 (7 bases). Trimming took 5 bases from V and 8 from J, leaving 22 bases between them. Germline V gene lookup returns CDR1 MNHEY and CDR2 SVGEGT. This CDR3 is built from 16 residues. As DNA, the CDR3 is TGTGCCAGCAGTAGTCGCCGGGAGAGGGGGGGTTATGAGCAGTTCTTC. Protein product: CASSSRRERGGYEQFF.